These T cell receptor beta chains were read from a single sample in a study of early T cells in non-severe SARS-CoV-2 infection. MiXCR was run by TCRdb on the 5' RACE reads, yielding one entry per CDR3 protein. The sample includes fewer than 85,000 distinct CDR3 sequences, 7.5% to 10% seen only once; the top ten take approximately 4.9%. The source material was whole blood. These receptors originate from an adult who was a healthcare worker with PCR-confirmed SARS-CoV-2 infection or an uninfected control (not recorded which). CDR3s include the opening cysteine and the closing phenylalanine or tryptophan. The D gene is left open where the match is weak. A row's size may be missing; if present it is once, few, many or a size class.

V gene	J gene	D gene	clone size	CDR3 protein	CDR3 DNA
TRBV7-2	TRBJ2-1	.	.	CASSSTGDEQFF	TGTGCCAGCAGCTCCACGGGAGATGAGCAGTTCTTC
TRBV7-9	TRBJ2-3	.	many	CASRGNGDTQYF	TGTGCCAGCAGGGGTAATGGAGATACGCAGTATTTT
TRBV12-3/TRBV12-4	TRBJ2-5	.	many	CASSFAPYEYQETQYF	TGTGCCAGCAGTTTTGCCCCCTACGAGTACCAAGAGACCCAGTACTTC
TRBV20-1	TRBJ2-7	TRBD2	few	CSALAASYEQYF	TGCAGTGCCCTAGCGGCCTCCTACGAGCAGTACTTC
TRBV3-1	TRBJ2-1	.	many	CASSQAHGEQFF	TGTGCCAGCAGCCAAGCCCATGGGGAGCAGTTCTTC
TRBV7-8	TRBJ2-7	TRBD2	many	CASSPRLAAYEQYF	TGTGCCAGCAGCCCTAGACTAGCAGCCTACGAGCAGTACTTC
TRBV5-6	TRBJ1-4	.	few	CASSRGRTDRNEKLFF	TGTGCCAGCAGCCGTGGGAGGACAGACCGTAATGAAAAACTGTTTTTT
TRBV7-2	TRBJ1-5	.	.	CASSLGSVNQPQHF	TGTGCCAGCAGCTTGGGATCCGTCAATCAGCCCCAGCATTTT
TRBV28	TRBJ2-5	TRBD1	few	CASSIGTEETQYF	TGTGCCAGCAGTATCGGGACAGAAGAGACCCAGTACTTC
TRBV11-2	TRBJ2-7	.	.	CASSPGWGQAYEQYF	TGTGCCAGCAGCCCCGGTTGGGGGCAAGCCTACGAGCAGTACTTC
TRBV4-1	TRBJ2-1	.	many	CASSQLSTLSGEQFF	TGCGCCAGCAGCCAGCTCTCTACCTTGTCCGGTGAGCAGTTCTTC
TRBV20-1	TRBJ2-7	TRBD1	.	CSATNRGIYEQYF	TGCAGTGCTACCAACAGGGGAATCTACGAGCAGTACTTC
TRBV24-1	TRBJ1-2	TRBD1	many	CATRPPGQGAGYTF	TGTGCCACCAGGCCCCCGGGACAGGGGGCTGGCTACACCTTC
TRBV3-1	TRBJ2-1	.	.	CASSQEAGNEQFF	TGTGCCAGCAGCCAAGAAGCCGGGAATGAGCAGTTCTTC
TRBV20-1	TRBJ2-1	TRBD2	.	CSVSSGSSISYNEQFF	TGCAGTGTATCTAGCGGGAGTTCTATTTCCTACAATGAGCAGTTCTTC
TRBV12-3/TRBV12-4	TRBJ2-1	TRBD1	many	CASSFGQGRNNEQFF	TGTGCCAGCAGTTTTGGACAGGGGAGGAACAATGAGCAGTTCTTC
TRBV18	TRBJ2-3	.	.	CASSPPAGTDTQYF	TGTGCCAGCTCACCACCAGCAGGCACAGATACGCAGTATTTT
TRBV5-1	TRBJ2-1	.	many	CASSLVGEQFF	TGCGCCAGCAGCTTGGTCGGGGAGCAGTTCTTC
TRBV28	TRBJ1-2	TRBD1	few	CASTPGQAYGYTF	TGTGCCAGCACCCCCGGACAGGCCTATGGCTACACCTTC
TRBV5-1	TRBJ2-2	.	many	CASNQGNTGELFF	TGCGCCAGCAACCAGGGGAACACCGGGGAGCTGTTTTTT
TRBV5-1	TRBJ2-7	TRBD1	many	CASSLEGTGHEQYF	TGCGCCAGCAGCTTGGAGGGGACAGGGCACGAGCAGTACTTC
TRBV5-1	TRBJ2-2	TRBD2	many	CATSTSGRAANGELFF	TGCGCCACCTCGACTAGCGGGAGGGCAGCGAACGGGGAGCTGTTTTTT
TRBV7-8	TRBJ1-2	.	many	CASSLISQDSLRSYTF	TGTGCCAGCAGCTTAATTTCGCAGGACTCCCTAAGGAGCTACACCTTC
TRBV6-1	TRBJ2-2	TRBD2	many	CASIWTSGVGELFF	TGTGCCAGCATTTGGACTAGCGGAGTCGGGGAGCTGTTTTTT
TRBV12-3/TRBV12-4	TRBJ1-1	.	few	CASSLRREGTEAFF	TGTGCCAGCAGTCTCAGGCGCGAGGGCACTGAAGCTTTCTTT
TRBV3-1	TRBJ2-5	.	many	CASSQDRGTEKETQYF	TGTGCCAGCAGCCAAGATCGGGGGACAGAAAAAGAGACCCAGTACTTC
TRBV30	TRBJ2-1	.	.	CPWSVVGLAIYNEQFF	TGTCCCTGGAGTGTAGTGGGGCTAGCGATATACAATGAGCAGTTCTTC
TRBV6-4	TRBJ2-2	TRBD2	many	CASRATSSAGELFF	TGTGCCAGCAGAGCGACTAGCTCGGCCGGGGAGCTGTTTTTT
TRBV5-1	TRBJ2-1	.	few	CASTPPGLVDEQFF	TGCGCCAGCACCCCCCCAGGGCTGGTGGATGAGCAGTTCTTC
TRBV20-1	TRBJ2-1	.	many	CSARDGRDYNEQFF	TGCAGTGCTAGAGATGGCCGAGATTACAATGAGCAGTTCTTC
TRBV12-3/TRBV12-4	TRBJ1-1	.	many	CASRLHEAGSNTEAFF	TGTGCCAGCAGACTTCACGAGGCAGGGTCGAACACTGAAGCTTTCTTT
TRBV5-1	TRBJ1-1	TRBD1	few	CASSLQGASDTEAFF	TGCGCCAGCAGCTTACAGGGGGCGTCGGACACTGAAGCTTTCTTT
TRBV3-1	TRBJ2-7	.	many	CASSPGIQLTYEQYF	TGTGCCAGCAGCCCTGGGATCCAGCTGACCTACGAGCAGTACTTC
TRBV24-1	TRBJ1-5	.	few	CATSDSGQSQHF	TGTGCCACCAGTGATTCCGGACAGTCCCAGCATTTT
TRBV12-3/TRBV12-4	TRBJ2-3	TRBD2	many	CASSLRASGAYTDTQYF	TGTGCCAGCAGTTTACGGGCTAGCGGAGCCTACACAGATACGCAGTATTTT
TRBV27	TRBJ1-1	.	many	CASSFGPGTDTEAFF	TGTGCCAGCAGTTTTGGGCCAGGGACGGACACTGAAGCTTTCTTT
TRBV9	TRBJ2-7	.	many	CASSVSGYEQYF	TGTGCCAGCAGCGTCTCCGGCTACGAGCAGTACTTC
TRBV7-2	TRBJ2-1	TRBD2	many	CASSTLFAGGINEQFF	TGTGCCAGCAGCACCCTCTTTGCCGGGGGGATAAATGAGCAGTTCTTC
TRBV27	TRBJ1-5	.	few	CASSFTGDNQPQHF	TGTGCCAGCAGTTTCACAGGTGACAATCAGCCCCAGCATTTT
TRBV5-1	TRBJ2-3	TRBD2	few	CASSSEMRGGGRSDTQYF	TGCGCCAGCAGCTCGGAGATGCGCGGGGGCGGGAGGTCAGATACGCAGTATTTT
TRBV12-3/TRBV12-4	TRBJ2-1	TRBD2	.	CATQPLAGGFGQFF	TGTGCCACCCAACCCCTAGCGGGAGGTTTTGGGCAGTTCTTC
TRBV12-3/TRBV12-4	TRBJ2-2	TRBD1	few	CASSPTGGPRELFF	TGTGCCAGCAGTCCTACAGGGGGACCCAGGGAGCTGTTTTTT
TRBV12-3/TRBV12-4	TRBJ2-7	.	.	CASSFYQGQQYF	TGTGCCAGCAGTTTTTATCAGGGACAGCAGTACTTC
TRBV5-1	TRBJ1-4	.	.	CASTGEGNEKLFF	TGCGCCAGCACAGGGGAAGGGAATGAAAAACTGTTTTTT
TRBV13	TRBJ1-3	.	few	CASSLSSGPRVENTIYF	TGTGCCAGCAGCTTATCCTCAGGGCCAAGGGTTGAAAACACCATATATTTT
TRBV24-1	TRBJ1-2	TRBD1	many	CATRDGTEIGYTF	TGTGCCACCAGGGACGGGACAGAGATCGGCTACACCTTC
TRBV10-3	TRBJ1-6	.	many	CATADSHNSPLHF	TGTGCCACGGCGGACAGCCATAATTCACCCCTCCACTTT
TRBV28	TRBJ2-5	TRBD2	many	CASSFPGTSGNPMETQYF	TGTGCCAGCAGTTTCCCCGGGACTAGCGGGAACCCCATGGAGACCCAGTACTTC
TRBV20-1	TRBJ1-4	.	few	CSGLGEKLFF	TGCAGCGGGTTAGGCGAAAAACTGTTTTTT
TRBV3-1	TRBJ2-1	.	few	CASSQGFLPYNEQFF	TGTGCCAGCAGCCAGGGATTCCTCCCCTACAATGAGCAGTTCTTC
TRBV28	TRBJ1-2	.	many	CASREEFNYGYTF	TGTGCCAGCAGAGAGGAATTTAACTATGGCTACACCTTC
TRBV28	TRBJ2-7	.	many	CASSSPWGTLF	TGTGCCAGCAGTTCCCCCTGGGGGACCCTTTTC
TRBV7-8	TRBJ2-7	.	.	CASSTKYEQYF	TGTGCCAGCAGCACGAAGTACGAGCAGTACTTC